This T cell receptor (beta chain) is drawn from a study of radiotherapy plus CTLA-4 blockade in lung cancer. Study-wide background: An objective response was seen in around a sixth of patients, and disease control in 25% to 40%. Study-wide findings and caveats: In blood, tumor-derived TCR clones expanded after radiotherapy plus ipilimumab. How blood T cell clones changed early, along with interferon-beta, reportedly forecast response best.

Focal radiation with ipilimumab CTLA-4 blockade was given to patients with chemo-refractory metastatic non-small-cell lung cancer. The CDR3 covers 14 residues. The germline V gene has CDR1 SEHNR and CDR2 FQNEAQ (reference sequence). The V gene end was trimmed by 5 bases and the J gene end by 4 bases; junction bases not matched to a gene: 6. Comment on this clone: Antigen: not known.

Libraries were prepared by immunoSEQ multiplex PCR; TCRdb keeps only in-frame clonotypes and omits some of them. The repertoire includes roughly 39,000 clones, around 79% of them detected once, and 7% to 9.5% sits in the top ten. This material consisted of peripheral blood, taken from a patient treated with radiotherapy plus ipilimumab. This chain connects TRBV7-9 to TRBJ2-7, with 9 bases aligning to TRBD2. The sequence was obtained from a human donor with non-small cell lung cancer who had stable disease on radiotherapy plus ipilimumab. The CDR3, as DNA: TGTGCCAGCAGCAAGACTAGCGGCGGATACGAGCAGTACGTC. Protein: CASSKTSGGYEQYV.